What follows are 9 T cell receptor beta chains derived from one specimen sequenced in a study of post-analysis software for immune sequencing data. Prepared TCR beta cDNA libraries contained unique molecular identifiers. TCRdb processed the PCR reads anew with MiXCR; each CDR3 protein has one entry. The repertoire has hundreds of thousands of distinct CDR3 sequences, about 60% of them found once; the top ten carry about 11%. Notes on the study in general: Five TRBV segments were significantly more frequent in patients than in controls. TRBV5-6, TRBV5-1 and TRBV20-1 were among these segments.

No antigen is known for these receptors. Input material: blood. Receptor source: a girl aged 2-9 years with multiple sclerosis.

The gene calls are TRBV12-3 or TRBV12-4 and TRBJ2-3; D gene ambiguous. V was shortened by 1 base and J by 2 bases, with 7 bases between the two germline ends. The CDR3 runs to 14 residues. The CDR3 sequence is CASSLGVVTDTQYF. The DNA for the CDR3 is TGTGCCAGCAGTTTAGGGGTGGTCACAGATACGCAGTATTTT.

The chain has TRBV12-3 or TRBV12-4 and TRBJ1-2; the match to TRBD1 covers 11 bases. The V segment lost 3 bases and the J segment 3 bases; nucleotides outside the gene matches: 3. The CDR3 totals 15 residues. The CDR3 region has the DNA TGTGCCAGCAGTTTCCCGGGACAGGGGGACTATGGCTACACCTTC. Its protein is CASSFPGQGDYGYTF.

V is TRBV20-1 and J is TRBJ1-1; TRBD1 agrees at 7 bases. Germline V gene lookup returns CDR1 DFQATT and CDR2 SNEGSKA (reference sequence). The CDR3 consists of 12 residues. J lost 5 bases, V lost 3 bases, and 3 bases had no gene match. CDR3 sequence reads: CSARQQGTEAFF. DNA of the CDR3: TGCAGTGCTAGGCAACAGGGGACTGAAGCTTTCTTT.

This clonotype was counted only a few times. The rearrangement uses TRBV29-1 and TRBJ2-6, with a tentative D call TRBD1 (6 bases). Looked up from germline, CDR1 is SQVTM and CDR2 is ANQGSEA. V lost 6 bases and J lost 4, with 13 bases in between. This CDR3 spans 14 amino acids. The CDR3 is CSVDTGTGANVLTF. CDR3 in DNA: TGCAGCGTCGATACAGGGACCGGGGCCAACGTCCTGACTTTC.

V usage is TRBV7-9 and J usage is TRBJ1-1; D is ambiguous. The CDR3 contains 14 residues. The V end lost 5 bases, the J end lost 0 bases, and 10 bases lay between the germline ends. Germline-derived CDR1 and CDR2 are SEHNR and FQNEAQ (reference sequence). The DNA for the CDR3 is TGTGCCAGCAGCGCCAATGACATGAACACTGAAGCTTTCTTT. This translates into CASSANDMNTEAFF.

This clonotype was detected only a few times. The chain couples TRBV12-3 or TRBV12-4 to TRBJ1-6, with D perhaps matching TRBD1 (5 bases). Trimming removed 0 bases at V and 3 bases at J, with 9 bases between. This CDR3 contains 16 residues. CDR3 sequence (DNA): TGTGCCAGCAGTTTAGCAGGGGTCCTCTATAATTCACCCCTCCACTTT. Its protein product is CASSLAGVLYNSPLHF.

The V and J genes are TRBV12-3 or TRBV12-4 and TRBJ1-2; D remains ambiguous. The CDR3 runs to 13 residues. Trimming removed 7 bases from V and 2 bases from J, with 11 bases in between. The CDR3 DNA follows: TGTGCCAGCATTAGAACAGAGAACTATGGCTACACCTTC. Residues: CASIRTENYGYTF.

Comment on this clonotype: An end of the junction differs from the germline gene, which may be a read error. J is TRBJ2-6 and V is TRBV4-1, with D tentatively TRBD1 (6 bases). The CDR3 runs 17 residues. Germline CDR1 reads MGHRA; CDR2 reads YSYEKL. Here the CDR3 reads CASSHERTVSGANVPTF. The CDR3 DNA follows: TGCGCCAGCAGCCATGAACGGACAGTTTCTGGGGCCAACGTCCCGACTTTC.

To note about this clonotype: A much larger clone sits a single nucleotide away, making a read error possible. The J gene is TRBJ2-1, the V gene TRBV20-1, with 7 bases aligning to TRBD2. The closer fit of TRBJ2-7 to the DNA end suggests the J call may be wrong. The CDR3 loop spans 14 amino acids. Germline lookup yields CDR1 DFQATT and CDR2 SNEGSKA (reference sequence). CDR3: CSADLLAAYNEQYF. CDR3 coding DNA: TGCAGTGCTGACCTCCTAGCGGCTTACAATGAGCAGTACTTC.